These 10 T cell receptor beta chains were sequenced from one sample in a study of T cells in Graves' hyperthyroidism and ophthalmopathy. RNA transcripts gave rise to amplified TCR beta CDR3 regions. When the TCR CDR3 underwent first-round RT-PCR, the HTBI primer set was used. TCRdb reprocessed the multiplex PCR reads via MiXCR and lists one record per CDR3 protein. The table records around 480,000 distinct CDR3 sequences, roughly 14% of them present only once. Material: blood. The receptors shown here come from a woman aged 18-29 years with Graves' hyperthyroidism.

This clonotype showed up many times. The chain combines TRBV12-5 with TRBJ1-1; 7 bases line up with TRBD1. V shed 6 bases, J shed 4 bases, and the junction held 5 bases outside the gene matches. CDR3 length equals 13 residues. CDR1 LGHNT and CDR2 FRNRAP come from the germline V gene. The CDR3 coding sequence is TGTGCTAGTGGGATAACAGGGGCCACTGAAGCTTTCTTT. Translating gives CASGITGATEAFF.

This clonotype was observed many times. The rearrangement uses TRBV20-1 and TRBJ2-7; D is perhaps TRBD1 (5 bases). In germline, CDR1 is DFQATT, CDR2 SNEGSKA (reference sequence). This CDR3 contains 12 residues. Trimming shortened V by 4 bases and J by 0 bases, and 7 bases separated the two germline ends. As DNA, the CDR3 is TGCAGTGCTATAGGGGACTCCTACGAGCAGTACTTC. Translated: CSAIGDSYEQYF.

This clonotype was counted at least ten times. The chain has TRBV20-1 and TRBJ2-7, with 8 bases identical to TRBD2. The CDR3 is made up of 14 amino acids. The V segment lost 6 bases and the J segment 0 bases; nucleotides outside the gene matches: 7. CDR1 DFQATT and CDR2 SNEGSKA come from the germline V gene (reference sequence). The CDR3 sequence: CSALNSGASYEQYV. The CDR3 bases are TGCAGTGCCCTGAATAGCGGGGCCTCCTACGAGCAGTACGTC.

This clonotype was counted only a few times. The chain employs TRBV5-1 and TRBJ1-2; TRBD1 might be the D (6 bases). V was shortened by 3 bases and J by 5 bases, with 14 bases between the two germline ends. Germline CDR1 is SGHRS and CDR2 is YFSETQ. The CDR3 is made up of 14 amino acids. Here the CDR3 DNA reads TGCGCCAGCAGCTCCCTCAGCGGGACATATGGCTACACCTTC. Protein sequence: CASSSLSGTYGYTF.

This clonotype was observed a handful of times. CDR3 residues: CASTNRNTIYF. The CDR3 DNA reads TGTGCCAGCACCAACAGAAACACCATATATTTT. V is TRBV6-1 and J is TRBJ1-3; no clear D gene. CDR1 MNHNS and CDR2 SASEGT come from the germline V gene. The CDR3 covers 11 residues. Trimming stripped 7 bases from V and 5 bases from J, with 6 bases between.

This clonotype was observed at least ten times. This rearrangement joins TRBV20-1 to TRBJ2-3, with 10 bases lining up with TRBD2. Per germline, CDR1 DFQATT and CDR2 SNEGSKA (reference sequence). The J segment lost 6 bases and the V segment lost 2 bases, leaving 2 bases of the junction unmatched. There are 13 residues in the CDR3. CDR3 coding DNA: TGCAGTGCTAGACTAGCGGGAGTTGATACGCAGTATTTT. As protein: CSARLAGVDTQYF.

This clonotype was counted ten times or more. This chain joins TRBV27 and TRBJ2-2, with 7 bases aligning to TRBD2. The length of the CDR3 is 17 residues. Germline lookup yields CDR1 MNHEY and CDR2 SMNVEV (reference sequence). With 4 bases clipped from V and 5 bases from J, the junction kept 13 bases outside the gene matches. The CDR3 reads CASSSHGRLAVTGELFF. Written as DNA, the CDR3 is TGTGCCAGCAGTTCTCATGGGAGGCTAGCGGTTACCGGGGAGCTGTTTTTT.

This clonotype appeared many times. This sequence joins TRBV2 and TRBJ2-1, with 13 bases lining up with TRBD2. Trimming removed 4 bases from V and 5 bases from J; junction bases left unmatched: 5. CDR1 and CDR2 from the germline V gene are SNHLY and FYNNEI. The CDR3 is 16 residues long. The CDR3 reads CASSVSLAGGNNEQFF. In DNA, the CDR3 is TGTGCCAGCAGTGTCTCACTAGCGGGGGGGAACAATGAGCAGTTCTTC.

Concerning this clonotype: This may arise from a read error, as a much more abundant clone is one base away. The genes are TRBV7-9 and TRBJ1-2; possible D gene TRBD1, 5 bases. CDR3 length: 17 residues. V lost 2 bases to trimming and J lost 3 bases, with 19 bases between them. The germline CDR1 and CDR2 sequences are SEHNR and FQNEAQ (reference sequence). CDR3 loop: CASSLIFGDGEDYGYTF. CDR3 nucleotide sequence: TGTGCCAGCAGCTTAATTTTCGGGGACGGGGAGGACTATGGCTACACCTTC.

The V gene is TRBV6-2 or TRBV6-3, the J gene TRBJ2-7; D is possibly TRBD2 (6 bases). Trimming removed 6 bases from V and 2 bases from J, with 14 bases in between. The CDR3 sequence is 14 residues long. Germline V gene lookup returns CDR1 MNHEY and CDR2 SVGEGT. The DNA of the CDR3 is TGTGCCAGCAGCCGCCCCCGGGAGCCCTACGAGCAGTACTTC. It codes for CASSRPREPYEQYF.